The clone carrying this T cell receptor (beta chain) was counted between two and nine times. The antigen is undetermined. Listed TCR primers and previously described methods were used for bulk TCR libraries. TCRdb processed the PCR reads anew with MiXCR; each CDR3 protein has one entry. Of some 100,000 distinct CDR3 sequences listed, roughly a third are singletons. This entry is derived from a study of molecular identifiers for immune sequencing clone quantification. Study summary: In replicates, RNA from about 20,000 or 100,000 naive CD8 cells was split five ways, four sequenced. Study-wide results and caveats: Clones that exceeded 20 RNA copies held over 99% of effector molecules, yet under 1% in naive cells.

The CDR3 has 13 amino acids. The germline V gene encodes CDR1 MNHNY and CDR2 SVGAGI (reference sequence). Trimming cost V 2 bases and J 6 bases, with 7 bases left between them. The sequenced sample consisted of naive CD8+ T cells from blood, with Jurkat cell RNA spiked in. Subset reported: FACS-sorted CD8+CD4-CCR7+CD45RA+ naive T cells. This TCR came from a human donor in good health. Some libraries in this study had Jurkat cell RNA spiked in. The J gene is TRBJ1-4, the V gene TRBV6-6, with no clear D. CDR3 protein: CASSYRKDEKLFF. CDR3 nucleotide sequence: TGTGCCAGCAGTTACCGAAAGGATGAAAAACTGTTTTTT.